The entry that follows covers one T cell receptor (beta chain) sequence. Its specificity is unknown. The data stem from a study of cytomegalovirus exposure and HLA in healthy donors. Study background: Out of 398 genotyped donors, less than 85% belonged to the Caucasian-associated ancestry cluster.

PCR was performed using 60 Vbeta and 13 Jbeta primers. This table comes from immunoSEQ multiplex PCR, and its TCRdb copy is limited to in-frame clones, with some not included. The sample carries over 200,000 clones, approximately 80% recorded once. Overall study findings and caveats: In a later analysis, V- and J-gene trimming of beta chains associated with a DCLRE1C missense variant, replicated independently. A later analysis found most CMV-associated TCR beta chains apparently HLA-restricted.

Trimming stripped 5 bases from V and 4 bases from J, with 11 bases between. The CDR3 sequence is 13 residues long. Germline CDR1 and CDR2: SGHRS and YFSETQ. The V call is TRBV5-1, the J call TRBJ2-3, with no clear D. Sample: PBMCs. The receptor's source is a male donor in good health and CMV-seronegative. This CDR3 is CASREQFPDTQYF. CDR3 DNA sequence: TGCGCCAGCAGGGAGCAGTTTCCAGATACGCAGTATTTT. Full variable domain (missing parts from reference TRBV5-1 and TRBJ2-3): KAGVTQTPRYLIKTRGQQVTLSCSPISGHRSVSWYQQTPGQGLQFLFEYFSETQRNKGNFPGRFSGRQFSNSRSEMNVSTLELGDSALYLCASREQFPDTQYFGPGTRLTVL.